These T cell receptor beta chains were read from a single sample in a study of T cell changes during pregnancy in multiple sclerosis. Sequencing was performed with immunoSEQ multiplex PCR; in TCRdb, only in-frame clones are kept and a portion is missing. The data contain about 46,000 clones, more than 90% of them singletons. The material sequenced was CD8+ T cells from peripheral blood mononuclear cells, taken after pregnancy. The receptors derive from a female donor with multiple sclerosis, enrolled in a pregnancy study. Both conserved end residues are part of each CDR3. Fields, in order: J gene, V gene, clone size, D gene, CDR3 DNA, CDR3 protein. The D gene is left open where the match is weak. Size values are once, few and many counts, or a class for expanded clones, and some rows have none.

J: TRBJ2-5
V: TRBV9
size: .
D: TRBD1
DNA: TGTGCCAGCAGCGTAGAGGGCAGGGGGCGAGAGACCCAGTACTTC
CDR3: CASSVEGRGRETQYF

J: TRBJ1-2
V: TRBV5-6
size: .
D: .
DNA: TGTGCCAGCACCCCAACGACTGCCTTCTATGGCTACACCTTC
CDR3: CASTPTTAFYGYTF

J: TRBJ2-7
V: TRBV4-1
size: .
D: TRBD1
DNA: TGCGCCAGCAGCCAACCCACAGGGGGAGAAGACGAGCAGTACTTC
CDR3: CASSQPTGGEDEQYF

J: TRBJ2-7
V: TRBV14
size: .
D: .
DNA: TGTGCCAGCAGCCAAGGAAGTTGGACTCTCTACGAGCAGTACTTC
CDR3: CASSQGSWTLYEQYF

J: TRBJ1-5
V: TRBV30
size: .
D: .
DNA: TGTGCCTGGAGTTACGGACACTTTAGCAATCAGCCCCAGCATTTT
CDR3: CAWSYGHFSNQPQHF

J: TRBJ2-1
V: TRBV30
size: .
D: TRBD2
DNA: TGTGCCTGGAGTACCGGAAGCGGGGGGTCCAATGAGCAGTTCTTC
CDR3: CAWSTGSGGSNEQFF

J: TRBJ2-7
V: TRBV6-5
size: .
D: .
DNA: TGTGCCAGCAGGCCGCGGGACTTCAAATACGAGCAGTACTTC
CDR3: CASRPRDFKYEQYF

J: TRBJ2-1
V: TRBV2
size: .
D: .
DNA: TGTGCCAGCAGTGAAGGGCGGATTGCAAGCTATGAGCAGTTCTTC
CDR3: CASSEGRIASYEQFF

J: TRBJ2-7
V: TRBV5-6
size: once
D: .
DNA: TGTGCCAGCAGCTTTTACGGGGGAGGCTACGAGCAGTACTTC
CDR3: CASSFYGGGYEQYF

J: TRBJ2-1
V: TRBV27
size: .
D: TRBD2
DNA: TGTGCCAGCAGTTTATTTCCTAGCGGGAAGGAGCAGTTCTTC
CDR3: CASSLFPSGKEQFF

J: TRBJ2-2
V: TRBV7-8
size: .
D: TRBD1
DNA: TGTGCCAGCAGCTTAGGGGTCGGGACAGCAATTACCGGGGAGCTGTTTTTT
CDR3: CASSLGVGTAITGELFF

J: TRBJ1-1
V: TRBV5-4
size: few
D: .
DNA: TGTGCCAGCAGTAATGAGGGGGGGACACCGGTCGTGGGGAACACTGAAGCTTTCTTT
CDR3: CASSNEGGTPVVGNTEAFF

J: TRBJ2-1
V: TRBV7-9
size: once
D: .
DNA: TGTGCCAGCAGCCCTGGGGCCTGGAGCTCCTACAATGAGCAGTTCTTC
CDR3: CASSPGAWSSYNEQFF

J: TRBJ2-7
V: TRBV5-6
size: .
D: .
DNA: TGTGCCAGCAGCGTCGGGGGTTCCGCCTCCTACGAGCAGTACTTC
CDR3: CASSVGGSASYEQYF

J: TRBJ2-2
V: TRBV4-1
size: .
D: .
DNA: TGCGCCAGCAGCCCGGGGGCCGGGGAGCTGTTTTTT
CDR3: CASSPGAGELFF

J: TRBJ2-3
V: TRBV4-2
size: .
D: .
DNA: TGTGCCAGCAGCCAAGGGGGGGTTGCACTAGATACGCAGTATTTT
CDR3: CASSQGGVALDTQYF

J: TRBJ1-2
V: TRBV9
size: .
D: .
DNA: TGTGCCAGCAGCGTTGAAGACATGGTAGGCGATGGCTACACCTTC
CDR3: CASSVEDMVGDGYTF

J: TRBJ2-3
V: TRBV4-1
size: .
D: TRBD2
DNA: TGCGCCAGCAGCCAAACTAGCGGGAGCACAGATACGCAGTATTTT
CDR3: CASSQTSGSTDTQYF

J: TRBJ1-3
V: TRBV30
size: .
D: .
DNA: TGTGCCCAGGGGCCCCTTAACTCTGGAAACACCATATATTTT
CDR3: CAQGPLNSGNTIYF

J: TRBJ2-7
V: TRBV5-1
size: .
D: .
DNA: TGCGCCAGCAGCTTTGTTGACAGTCCCTACGAGCAGTACTTC
CDR3: CASSFVDSPYEQYF

J: TRBJ2-7
V: TRBV7-2
size: once
D: TRBD2
DNA: TGTGCCAGCAGCTTAGCAAACCGCTCAAAACTAGCGGGGAGGGCCTACGAGCAGTACTTC
CDR3: CASSLANRSKLAGRAYEQYF

J: TRBJ2-7
V: TRBV4-1
size: .
D: .
DNA: TGCGCCAGCAGCCAAGAAACAGGAGCCTTGAGAAGCGAGCAGTACTTC
CDR3: CASSQETGALRSEQYF

J: TRBJ2-7
V: TRBV9
size: once
D: TRBD1
DNA: TGTGCCAGCAGCACGGGACAGGGAGACGAGCAGTACTTC
CDR3: CASSTGQGDEQYF

J: TRBJ2-1
V: TRBV13
size: .
D: TRBD2
DNA: TGTGCCAGCAGCTTATGGGGTAGTGGGCGGGAGAACAATGAGCAGTTCTTC
CDR3: CASSLWGSGRENNEQFF

J: TRBJ2-3
V: TRBV10-3
size: once
D: .
DNA: TGTGCCATCAACCGAGACAACCACCGCACAGATACGCAGTATTTT
CDR3: CAINRDNHRTDTQYF

J: TRBJ1-4
V: TRBV5-1
size: .
D: .
DNA: TGCGCCAGCAGCTTGGGTAGACAGGTGGGAAGTGAAAAACTGTTTTTT
CDR3: CASSLGRQVGSEKLFF

J: TRBJ1-1
V: TRBV19
size: .
D: .
DNA: TGTGCCAGTAGTCCAATTCGCATGAGCACTGAAGCTTTCTTT
CDR3: CASSPIRMSTEAFF

J: TRBJ1-1
V: TRBV4-1
size: few
D: TRBD1
DNA: TGCGCCAGCAGCCTTGACAGGGAAAACACTGAAGCTTTCTTT
CDR3: CASSLDRENTEAFF

J: TRBJ2-7
V: TRBV5-5
size: .
D: TRBD2
DNA: TGTGCCAGCAGCTTTCTGGTGCGGGGGGGAATCTACGAGCAGTACTTC
CDR3: CASSFLVRGGIYEQYF

J: TRBJ1-5
V: TRBV7-2
size: .
D: TRBD1
DNA: TGTGCCAGCAGGGAAACAGGGGGCGGTCAGCCCCAGCATTTT
CDR3: CASRETGGGQPQHF

J: TRBJ2-7
V: TRBV7-9
size: .
D: TRBD1
DNA: TGTGCCAGCAGCTCCCCTGATAGACAGGGGCGGGCCAACTACGAGCAGTACTTC
CDR3: CASSSPDRQGRANYEQYF

J: TRBJ2-3
V: TRBV5-4
size: .
D: TRBD1
DNA: TGTGCCAGCAGCTTGATGGGATCCGGGACAGGGGCAGATACGCAGTATTTT
CDR3: CASSLMGSGTGADTQYF

J: TRBJ2-7
V: TRBV6-1
size: .
D: TRBD1
DNA: TGTGCCAGCAGTGGAACAGGGGGCGTCTACGAGCAGTACTTC
CDR3: CASSGTGGVYEQYF

J: TRBJ2-5
V: TRBV7-9
size: .
D: TRBD2
DNA: TGTGCCAGCAGCCATCCAGTAGCGGGGGGGCTCCAAGAGACCCAGTACTTC
CDR3: CASSHPVAGGLQETQYF

J: TRBJ1-5
V: TRBV6-1
size: .
D: .
DNA: TGTGCCAGCAGTGAACTACAGGATAGCAATCAGCCCCAGCATTTT
CDR3: CASSELQDSNQPQHF

J: TRBJ2-2
V: TRBV6-5
size: .
D: .
DNA: TGTGCCAGCAGTTACTCGTCCGACAGGTACACCGGGGAGCTGTTTTTT
CDR3: CASSYSSDRYTGELFF

J: TRBJ1-1
V: TRBV9
size: few
D: .
DNA: TGTGCCAGCAGCGACAACCCAGGGACTGAAGCTTTCTTT
CDR3: CASSDNPGTEAFF

J: TRBJ1-5
V: TRBV4-1
size: .
D: .
DNA: TGCGCCAGCAGCCAAGAGAGATATAGCAATCAGCCCCAGCATTTT
CDR3: CASSQERYSNQPQHF

J: TRBJ2-7
V: TRBV19
size: .
D: TRBD2
DNA: TGTGCCAGTAGTATAACTAGCGGGAGCTACGAGCAGTACTTC
CDR3: CASSITSGSYEQYF

J: TRBJ2-4
V: TRBV12-5
size: .
D: .
DNA: TGTGCTAGTGCGCTAGGGGACATTCAGTACTTC
CDR3: CASALGDIQYF

J: TRBJ1-2
V: TRBV27
size: .
D: .
DNA: TGTGCCACCGCCTCAACAGGGTTAAACTATGGCTACACCTTC
CDR3: CATASTGLNYGYTF

J: TRBJ2-7
V: TRBV5-1
size: .
D: .
DNA: TGCGCCAGCAGCTTGGCCCCGTCCGACGAGCAGTACTTC
CDR3: CASSLAPSDEQYF

J: TRBJ2-1
V: TRBV4-1
size: few
D: .
DNA: TGCGCCAGCAGCCAAGCTGGGGGCGCAGATTACGAGCAGTTCTTC
CDR3: CASSQAGGADYEQFF

J: TRBJ2-5
V: TRBV6-5
size: few
D: TRBD1
DNA: TGTGCCAGCAGTTACCGACCCGGGACAGGGGGAGAGACCCAGTACTTC
CDR3: CASSYRPGTGGETQYF

J: TRBJ1-2
V: TRBV11-2
size: .
D: TRBD1
DNA: TGTGCCAGCAGCGAGGGACAGGGGGCTGGCGGCTACACCTTC
CDR3: CASSEGQGAGGYTF